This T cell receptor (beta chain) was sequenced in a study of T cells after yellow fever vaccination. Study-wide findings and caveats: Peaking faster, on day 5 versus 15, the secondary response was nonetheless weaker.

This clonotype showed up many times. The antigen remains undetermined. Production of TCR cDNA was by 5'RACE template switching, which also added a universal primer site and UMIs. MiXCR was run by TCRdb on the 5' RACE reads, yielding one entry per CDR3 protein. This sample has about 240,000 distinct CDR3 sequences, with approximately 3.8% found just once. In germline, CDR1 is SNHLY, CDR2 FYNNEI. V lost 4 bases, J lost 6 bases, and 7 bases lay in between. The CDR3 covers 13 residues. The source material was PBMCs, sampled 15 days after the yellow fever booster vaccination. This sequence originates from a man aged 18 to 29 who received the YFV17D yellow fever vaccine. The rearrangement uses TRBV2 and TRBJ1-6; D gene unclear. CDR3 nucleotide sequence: TGTGCCAGCAGTGTAGAGAGTAATTCACCCCTCCACTTT. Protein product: CASSVESNSPLHF.